This entry concerns a single TCR beta chain. This sample stems from a study of blood T cell repertoires in COVID-19. Study overall: Acute-phase and convalescent COVID-19 samples originated in the United States, Italy and Spain.

Per the original methods: Estimation of nucleated cell counts relied on the amplification of reference gene primers. Measured with immunoSEQ multiplex PCR; TCRdb has only the in-frame clones, and not every one. Clonal size and the V and J genes are those of that table, whereas D and trimming came from the DNA. This table holds around 70,000 clones, roughly 77% found once. The CDR3 consists of 11 residues. V dropped 5 bases and J dropped 6 bases, with 5 bases sitting between them. The chain recombines TRBV12-3 or TRBV12-4 with TRBJ2-1; D possibly corresponds to TRBD2 (5 bases). Sequenced: peripheral blood. This sequence originates from a human donor in a cohort sampled during active COVID-19. The CDR3 DNA reads TGTGCCAGCAGTCGGGGCAATGAGCAGTTCTTC. It encodes CASSRGNEQFF.